The 27 T cell receptor beta chains given below trace back to one sample, sequenced in a study of T cells in Graves' hyperthyroidism and ophthalmopathy. Regions amplified from RNA transcripts were the TCR beta CDR3 regions. When the TCR CDR3 underwent first-round RT-PCR, the HTBI primer set was used. TCRdb itself ran the multiplex PCR reads through MiXCR, one entry per CDR3 protein. This sample carries 500,000 to 550,000 distinct CDR3 sequences, around 20% of them seen once, and the ten largest clones take approximately 26%. Sequencing was carried out using blood. The receptors here all came from a man between 18 and 29 years old with Graves' hyperthyroidism.

This clonotype occurred a few times. The chain employs TRBV9 and TRBJ1-1; 8 bases align to TRBD1. This CDR3 region has 14 residues. After removal of 3 bases from V and 5 bases from J, the junction contained 6 bases not matched to a gene. Germline CDR1 reads SGDLS; CDR2 reads YYNGEE. CDR3 bases: TGTGCCAGCAGCGCACGACAGGGGTCAACTGAAGCTTTCTTT. Residues: CASSARQGSTEAFF.

The chain joins TRBV19 to TRBJ1-5; possible D gene TRBD1, 6 bases. Looked up from germline, CDR1 is LNHDA and CDR2 is SQIVND (reference sequence). Trimming took off 5 bases at V and 4 bases at J, with 21 bases between the two ends. The CDR3 has 17 residues. The CDR3, as DNA: TGTGCCAGTAGTTCTCCTATTTCCGGGGGCTTTAATCAGCCCCAGCATTTT. This gives the protein CASSSPISGGFNQPQHF.

The sample holds many counts of this clonotype. This chain connects TRBV20-1 to TRBJ1-3; no firm D call. Trimming shortened V by 3 bases and J by 1 base, and 7 bases separated the two germline ends. The CDR3 is made up of 13 amino acids. Germline CDR1 reads DFQATT; CDR2 reads SNEGSKA (reference sequence). The CDR3 spells CSASKGSGNTIYF. The CDR3 DNA is TGCAGTGCTAGCAAGGGATCTGGAAACACCATATATTTT.

The V gene is TRBV11-2, the J gene TRBJ1-1, with D hard to call. V lost 5 bases, J lost 4 bases, and 11 bases lay in between. The CDR3 is 13 amino acids. From germline, CDR1 is SGHAT and CDR2 FQNNGV. The CDR3 coding sequence is TGTGCCAGCAGCAGAACGAGATCCACTGAAGCTTTCTTT. As protein: CASSRTRSTEAFF.

V and J are TRBV11-1 and TRBJ1-3, with D uncertain. Germline values: CDR1 SGHAT, CDR2 FQDESV (reference sequence). The V and J ends lost 1 base and 2 bases respectively, with 12 bases between them. This CDR3 region has 16 residues. CDR3 sequence (DNA): TGTGCCAGCAGCTTAGGCAAGGGAACTGCTGGAAACACCATATATTTT. Translation gives CASSLGKGTAGNTIYF.

This clonotype came up many times. This rearrangement joins TRBV24-1 to TRBJ2-5; TRBD1 matches at 7 bases. Germline CDR1 is KGHDR and CDR2 is SFDVKD. The CDR3 totals 15 residues. V lost 0 bases and J lost 4; bases outside the gene matches: 4. The CDR3 loop reads CATSDLLGGVETQYF. The CDR3 DNA reads as TGTGCCACCAGTGATTTGCTAGGGGGCGTAGAGACCCAGTACTTC.

This clonotype has a count of ten or more. The chain combines TRBV2 with TRBJ1-1; D is unresolved. From germline, CDR1 is SNHLY and CDR2 FYNNEI. Trimming removed 7 bases from V and 7 bases from J, with 10 bases in between. This CDR3 spans 11 amino acids. The CDR3 loop reads CASKYSREAFF. The CDR3 DNA reads TGTGCCAGCAAGTATAGCCGTGAAGCTTTCTTT.

J is TRBJ1-5 and V is TRBV19, with D tentatively TRBD1 (6 bases). Germline CDR1 LNHDA, CDR2 SQIVND (reference sequence). V lost 5 bases and J 5 bases, leaving 13 bases between the germline ends. This CDR3 has 14 residues. The CDR3, as DNA: TGTGCCAGTAGTGCACAGGGCCTCCATCAGCCCCAGCATTTT. It translates to CASSAQGLHQPQHF.

This chain links TRBV29-1 with TRBJ2-7; 7 nucleotides align to TRBD1. The J segment lost 6 bases and the V segment lost 7 bases, leaving 6 bases of the junction unmatched. Germline V gene sequence: CDR1 SQVTM, CDR2 ANQGSEA. This CDR3 spans 11 amino acids. CDR3 sequence: CSGATGREQYF. The CDR3, as DNA: TGCAGCGGCGCGACAGGGCGCGAGCAGTACTTC.

At least ten counts were recorded for this clonotype. The chain combines TRBV12-3 or TRBV12-4 with TRBJ2-7; TRBD1 or TRBD2 may be the D gene (5 bases each). The CDR3 length is 14 residues. The V gene lost 3 bases and the J gene lost 2 bases, with 11 bases spanning the gap. Here the CDR3 DNA reads TGTGCCAGCAGTTTGAGGACGGGACCCTACGAGCAGTACTTC. Translation: CASSLRTGPYEQYF.

This clonotype was recorded at least ten times. This chain connects TRBV6-1 to TRBJ1-1; no firm D call. Germline V CDR1 and CDR2: MNHNS, SASEGT. The length of the CDR3 is 13 residues. Trimming left V 0 bases short and J 11 bases short, with 13 bases between. CDR3: CASSEAVIRWAFF. CDR3 coding DNA: TGTGCCAGCAGTGAAGCGGTCATCCGGTGGGCTTTCTTT.

This clonotype has a count of ten or more. The genes are TRBV11-1 and TRBJ1-2; a possible D gene is TRBD1 (5 bases). V lost 5 bases, J lost 1 base, and 26 bases lay in between. This CDR3 comprises 19 residues. Germline V gene data show CDR1 as SGHAT and CDR2 as FQDESV (reference sequence). CDR3 in amino acids: CASSPWTQEPTRSNYGYTF. The CDR3 bases are TGTGCCAGCAGCCCTTGGACACAGGAACCAACGAGGAGTAACTATGGCTACACCTTC.

The chain recombines TRBV7-2 with TRBJ2-2; 8 nucleotides line up with TRBD1. Germline V gene data show CDR1 as SGHTA and CDR2 as FQGNSA. The CDR3 spans 14 residues. With 6 bases clipped from V and 6 bases from J, the junction kept 6 bases outside the gene matches. CDR3 DNA sequence: TGTGCCAGCAGTTTCGCAGGGGGCGCCGGGGAGCTGTTTTTT. Translating gives CASSFAGGAGELFF.

This clonotype was counted at least ten times. The chain uses TRBV12-3 or TRBV12-4 and TRBJ2-5; either TRBD1 or TRBD2 may fit D (5 bases each). Trimming took 7 bases from V and 4 from J, leaving 16 bases between them. The CDR3 is 14 residues long. In DNA, the CDR3 is TGTGCCAGCACAACCAGAGGGACGGGAGAGACCCAGTACTTC. Its translation: CASTTRGTGETQYF.

This rearrangement joins TRBV27 to TRBJ1-5; D might be TRBD1 (5 bases). The CDR3 extends over 15 amino acids. Trimming pared 6 bases from V and 3 bases from J, leaving 15 bases between. The germline gives CDR1 MNHEY, CDR2 SMNVEV (reference sequence). The CDR3 protein is CASSRAAGINQPQHF. In DNA form, the CDR3 reads TGTGCCAGCAGCCGCGCCGCAGGGATCAATCAGCCCCAGCATTTT.

The V and J genes are TRBV20-1 and TRBJ2-4, with D maybe TRBD1 (6 bases). Germline values: CDR1 DFQATT, CDR2 SNEGSKA (reference sequence). Trimming pared 0 bases from V and 6 bases from J, leaving 9 bases between. There are 13 residues in the CDR3. The DNA for the CDR3 is TGCAGTGCTAGAGATACAGGGAGAAACATTCAGTACTTC. Protein sequence: CSARDTGRNIQYF.

This clonotype was observed many times. V gene TRBV12-3 or TRBV12-4 combines with J gene TRBJ2-7; a weak D match, TRBD2 (6 bases). The CDR3 has 14 residues. V was shortened by 7 bases and J by 4 bases, with 17 bases between the two germline ends. For the CDR3, the DNA is TGTGCCAGCACTTTGGAGGGGATTCAATACGAGCAGTACTTC. Translating it yields CASTLEGIQYEQYF.

This clonotype was recorded many times. The chain combines TRBV5-1 with TRBJ2-7; no clear D gene. Trimming stripped 6 bases from V and 2 bases from J, with 15 bases between. From germline, CDR1 is SGHRS and CDR2 YFSETQ. This CDR3 is 14 amino acids long. The DNA for the CDR3 is TGCGCCAGCACATCCTCCGTCCGACCCTACGAGCAGTACTTC. This codes for CASTSSVRPYEQYF.

This clonotype came up many times. The chain is built from TRBV3-1 and TRBJ2-2; D is unclear. V lost 4 bases, J lost 6 bases, and 6 bases lay in between. The CDR3 totals 12 residues. Per germline, CDR1 LGHDT and CDR2 YNNKEL (reference sequence). The CDR3 spells CASSPVAGELFF. CDR3 nucleotide sequence: TGTGCCAGCAGCCCAGTAGCCGGGGAGCTGTTTTTT.

This clonotype was counted ten times or more. The CDR3 reads CSVASGEAFF. CDR3 nucleotide sequence: TGCAGCGTTGCGTCGGGGGAAGCTTTCTTT. The chain couples TRBV29-1 to TRBJ1-1; D not resolved. The CDR3 loop spans 10 amino acids. V was clipped by 4 bases and J by 8 bases, with 8 bases between them. The germline gives CDR1 SQVTM, CDR2 ANQGSEA. Full variable domain (outside the CDR3, taken from reference TRBV29-1 and TRBJ1-1): SAVISQKPSRDICQRGTSLTIQCQVDSQVTMMFWYRQQPGQSLTLIATANQGSEATYESGFVIDKFPISRPNLTFSTLTVSNMSPEDSSIYLCSVASGEAFFGQGTRLTVV.

This clonotype was counted many times. The chain recombines TRBV5-1 with TRBJ1-2; D may be TRBD1 (6 bases). The CDR3 sequence is 14 residues long. Looked up from germline, CDR1 is SGHRS and CDR2 is YFSETQ. The ends were cut back, 0 bases at V and 5 bases at J, with 11 bases in the middle. Here the CDR3 DNA reads TGCGCCAGCAGCTTGGATACAGGGAGTTATGGCTACACCTTC. It yields the protein CASSLDTGSYGYTF.

There are many counts of this clonotype. This rearrangement joins TRBV2 to TRBJ2-6; TRBD1 is a possible D gene (6 bases). Trimming removed 6 bases from V and 1 base from J, with 10 bases in between. Germline CDR1 reads SNHLY; CDR2 reads FYNNEI. The CDR3 is made up of 15 amino acids. The CDR3 bases are TGTGCCAGCAGATGGACAGCTTCTGGGGCCAACGTCCTGACTTTC. It is translated as CASRWTASGANVLTF.

The chain combines TRBV2 with TRBJ2-5, with TRBD2 matching 9 bases. V lost 1 base and J lost 5; bases outside the gene matches: 5. This CDR3 has 15 residues. CDR1 SNHLY and CDR2 FYNNEI come from the germline V gene. The CDR3 bases are TGTGCCAGCAGTGAAGAGTCTAGCGGGGATGAGACCCAGTACTTC. Translating it yields CASSEESSGDETQYF.

Many counts were recorded for this clonotype. The chain has TRBV2 and TRBJ1-5; weak D call: TRBD1 (5 bases). The V end lost 4 bases, the J end lost 1 base, and 23 bases lay between the germline ends. Germline loops: CDR1 SNHLY, CDR2 FYNNEI. This CDR3 spans 19 amino acids. CDR3 protein: CASSARVGPGSLSNQPQHF. For the CDR3, the DNA is TGTGCCAGCAGTGCGCGTGTGGGACCGGGGTCGTTAAGCAATCAGCCCCAGCATTTT.

Comment on this clonotype: A read error may be the cause here, since a much bigger clone is one base away. The genes are TRBV6-1 and TRBJ2-7; D unresolved. Deletions cut 5 bases from V and 5 bases from J, with 7 bases between. In germline, CDR1 is MNHNS, CDR2 SASEGT. The CDR3 runs 11 residues. The CDR3 loop reads CASSKGHEQYF. For the CDR3, the DNA is TGTGCCAGCAGTAAAGGGCACGAGCAGTACTTC.

This chain links TRBV2 with TRBJ1-2, with TRBD1 matching over 9 bases. CDR3 length equals 13 residues. Germline CDR1 reads SNHLY; CDR2 reads FYNNEI. With V trimmed by 7 bases and J by 7 bases, 7 bases remained unmatched. CDR3: CASTRTGAGGYTF. The CDR3 DNA follows: TGTGCCAGCACCAGGACAGGGGCGGGTGGCTACACCTTC.

This clonotype came up many times. This chain joins TRBV4-1 and TRBJ2-5; TRBD2 matches 11 bases. CDR3 size: 17 residues. Germline CDR1 and CDR2: MGHRA and YSYEKL. After removal of 3 bases from V and 4 bases from J, the junction contained 10 bases not matched to a gene. The CDR3 DNA is TGCGCCAGCAGCCAGAGCCCGGGACTAGCGGTGGGAGAGACCCAGTACTTC. It codes for CASSQSPGLAVGETQYF.